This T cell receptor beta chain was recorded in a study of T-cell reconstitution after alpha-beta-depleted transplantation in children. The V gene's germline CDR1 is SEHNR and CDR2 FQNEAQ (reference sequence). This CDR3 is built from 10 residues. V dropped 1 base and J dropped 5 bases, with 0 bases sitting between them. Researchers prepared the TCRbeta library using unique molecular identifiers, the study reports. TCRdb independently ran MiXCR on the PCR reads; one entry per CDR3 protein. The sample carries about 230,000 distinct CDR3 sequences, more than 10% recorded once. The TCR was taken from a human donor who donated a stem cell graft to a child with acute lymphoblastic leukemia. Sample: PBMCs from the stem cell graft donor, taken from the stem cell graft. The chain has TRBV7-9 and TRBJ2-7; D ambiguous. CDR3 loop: CASSLDEQYF. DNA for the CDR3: TGTGCCAGCAGCTTAGACGAGCAGTACTTC. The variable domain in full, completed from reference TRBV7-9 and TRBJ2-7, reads DTGVSQNPRHKITKRGQNVTFRCDPISEHNRLYWYRQTLGQGPEFLTYFQNEAQLEKSRLLSDRFSAERPKGSFSTLEIQRTEQGDSAMYLCASSLDEQYFGPGTRLTVT.